This TCR beta chain originates from a study of technical replicates of blood from a few donors. This clone was observed a single time. Trimming cost V 0 bases and J 2 bases; bases outside gene matches: 5. Germline lookup yields CDR1 SGHDT and CDR2 YYEEEE. This CDR3 spans 16 amino acids. Clones were read by immunoSEQ multiplex PCR, and TCRdb kept only the in-frame ones, dropping some. The repertoire has about 91,000 clones, around 93% of them found once; the top ten carry roughly 0.25%. J is TRBJ2-7 and V is TRBV5-6; 10 nucleotides line up with TRBD2. The specimen was T cells isolated from PBMCs. The origin of this receptor is a human donor in good health. The CDR3 DNA reads as TGTGCCAGCAGCTTGGAATCAGCGGGAGGGACCTACGAGCAGTACTTC. Translating it yields CASSLESAGGTYEQYF.